The rows below give T cell receptor beta chains drawn from one sample of a study of spatial heterogeneity in lung cancer. From the 5' RACE reads, TCRdb called clonotypes with MiXCR, one entry per CDR3 protein. Of around 63,000 distinct CDR3 sequences listed, roughly 8% are singletons. The sequenced sample was PBMCs, obtained at surgery. These receptors originate from a female donor with early-stage non-small cell lung cancer. Both conserved end residues are part of each CDR3. D genes are given only for firm matches. Clone size appears in some rows only: once, few, many, or a class for an expanded clone.

TRBJ1-1	many	14	TRBV3-1	NA	TGTGCCAGCAGCTCCCCGGTCGGGAACACTGAAGCTTTCTTT	CASSSPVGNTEAFF
TRBJ1-2	NA	16	TRBV12-3/TRBV12-4	TRBD1	TGTGCCAGCAGCGAGACCGGGACAGTAACCTCTACTGGCTACACCTTC	CASSETGTVTSTGYTF
TRBJ2-6	NA	15	TRBV19	NA	TGTGCCAGCCGAGGGACGGTCTCTGGGGCTAACGTCCTGACTTTC	CASRGTVSGANVLTF
TRBJ2-1	many	14	TRBV27	TRBD2	TGTGCCAGCACGCAGATAGCGGGAGTCGATGAGCAGTTCTTC	CASTQIAGVDEQFF
TRBJ1-5	NA	15	TRBV11-2	NA	TGTGCCAGCAGCTTAGGTGCAGGGATAGGACAGCCCCAGCATTTT	CASSLGAGIGQPQHF
TRBJ2-7	many	16	TRBV20-1	TRBD1	TGCAGTGCTAGAGGCCCCCCGGGACAGGGCAGCTACGAGCAGTACTTC	CSARGPPGQGSYEQYF
TRBJ2-2	many	16	TRBV6-5	NA	TGTGCCAGCAGTTACTCTGGGGGGACGAGCACCGGGGAGCTGTTTTTT	CASSYSGGTSTGELFF
TRBJ1-1	NA	16	TRBV6-2/TRBV6-3	TRBD1	TGTGCCAGCAGTCGACGTAAGACAGGGGACAACACTGAAGCTTTCTTT	CASSRRKTGDNTEAFF
TRBJ1-5	few	13	TRBV18	NA	TGTGCCAGCTCACCGGCAGGGGATCAGCCCCAGCATTTT	CASSPAGDQPQHF
TRBJ2-3	many	15	TRBV29-1	NA	TGCAGCGTTATCGGGGGCGGCTCTAGCACAGATACGCAGTATTTT	CSVIGGGSSTDTQYF
TRBJ2-1	many	14	TRBV3-1	NA	TGTGCCAGCAGCCAAGGGCGGAGGTACAATGAGCAGTTCTTC	CASSQGRRYNEQFF
TRBJ2-1	few	13	TRBV29-1	TRBD2	TGCAGCGTTGGGGGGACTAGCACCCATGAGCAGTTCTTC	CSVGGTSTHEQFF
TRBJ2-2	many	14	TRBV20-1	NA	TGCAGTGCTAGAGATGACGGAAACACCGGGGAGCTGTTTTTT	CSARDDGNTGELFF
TRBJ2-7	few	12	TRBV13	NA	TGTGCCAGCAGCTTCGGGAGTTACGAGCAGTACTTC	CASSFGSYEQYF
TRBJ2-1	NA	12	TRBV11-3	NA	TGTGCCAGCAGCTTGGAATTACACGGGCAGTTCTTC	CASSLELHGQFF
TRBJ2-1	once	15	TRBV3-1	NA	TGTGCCAGCAGCCGAGGGAGCGGCTCCTACAATGAGCAGTTCTTC	CASSRGSGSYNEQFF
TRBJ2-1	many	16	TRBV19	NA	TGTGCCAGCACCCCTCCCCCTAATTCCGTCTACAATGAGCAGTTCTTC	CASTPPPNSVYNEQFF
TRBJ1-2	NA	14	TRBV20-1	NA	TGCAGTGCTATGCAGGGCCGTTCCCTTTATGGCTACACCTTC	CSAMQGRSLYGYTF
TRBJ1-5	few	19	TRBV10-3	TRBD1	TGTGCCATCAGTGAGTCTGGACAGGGCGGTTGGTATAGCAATCAGCCCCAGCATTTT	CAISESGQGGWYSNQPQHF
TRBJ2-2	few	13	TRBV6-1	NA	TGTGCCAGCAGGCCCGCAAACACCGGGGAGCTGTTTTTT	CASRPANTGELFF
TRBJ2-3	many	14	TRBV7-9	NA	TGTGCCAGCAGTTCGGACAAAGGGACAGATACGCAGTATTTT	CASSSDKGTDTQYF
TRBJ2-2	NA	15	TRBV20-1	TRBD2	TGCAGTGCTAGAGCTGGCGGGAGTGCTCCCGGGGAGCTGTTTTTT	CSARAGGSAPGELFF
TRBJ2-1	many	16	TRBV2	NA	TGTGCCAGCAGTGACATCGGGTTGAGCTCCTACAATGAGCAGTTCTTC	CASSDIGLSSYNEQFF
TRBJ2-5	few	12	TRBV4-1	NA	TGCGCCAGCAGCAGGTCACAAGAGACCCAGTACTTC	CASSRSQETQYF
TRBJ2-4	many	18	TRBV7-2	TRBD2	TGTGCCAGCAGCTTACTGGGACTAGCGGACCGAGCCAAAAACATTCAGTACTTC	CASSLLGLADRAKNIQYF
TRBJ2-7	NA	17	TRBV19	NA	TGTGCCAGTAGTAGGGCCCTAGAAAGACTTCGAAGCAACGAGCAGTACTTC	CASSRALERLRSNEQYF
TRBJ2-5	many	12	TRBV15	NA	TGTGCCACCAGGAGAGAGGAGGAGACCCAGTACTTC	CATRREEETQYF
TRBJ2-6	NA	16	TRBV4-2	NA	TGTGCCAGCAGCAAAATAGACGTGTCCGGGGCCAACGTCCTGACTTTC	CASSKIDVSGANVLTF
TRBJ2-2	few	16	TRBV5-1	NA	TGCGCCAGCAGCTTGGGGGACTTTCTGAACACCGGGGAGCTGTTTTTT	CASSLGDFLNTGELFF
TRBJ2-5	many	13	TRBV10-3	NA	TGTGCCATCGGGTCCGCTGATCGGGAGACCCAGTACTTC	CAIGSADRETQYF
TRBJ2-1	many	12	TRBV25-1	NA	TGTGCCACCACAGGCTCCTACAATGAGCAGTTCTTC	CATTGSYNEQFF
TRBJ1-1	few	15	TRBV5-6	NA	TGTGCCAGCAGCCCCTACCCTACAGTGAACACTGAAGCTTTCTTT	CASSPYPTVNTEAFF
TRBJ2-3	many	14	TRBV30	NA	TGTGCCTGGATCGGGGAGATCTTCACAGATACGCAGTATTTT	CAWIGEIFTDTQYF
TRBJ1-1	many	13	TRBV29-1	NA	TGCAGCGTTGGGGAAGGGGTCGACACTGAAGCTTTCTTT	CSVGEGVDTEAFF
TRBJ2-7	many	13	TRBV3-1	NA	TGTGCCAGCAGCCCCCTAGCCGCGTGGGAGCAGTACTTC	CASSPLAAWEQYF
TRBJ1-1	few	15	TRBV5-1	NA	TGCGCCAGCAGCTTGCCTCCAGGGGCGGGTCCTGAAGCTTTCTTT	CASSLPPGAGPEAFF
TRBJ1-5	few	13	TRBV6-1	NA	TGTGCCTCCGTCCGTTTTGGCAATCAGCCCCAGCATTTT	CASVRFGNQPQHF
TRBJ1-6	many	13	TRBV18	NA	TGTGCCAGCTCACCAAACAGAAATTCACCCCTCCACTTT	CASSPNRNSPLHF
TRBJ1-5	NA	14	TRBV28	NA	TGTGCCAGCACCCCTTCCGGGGCCAATCAGCCCCAGCATTTT	CASTPSGANQPQHF
TRBJ2-2	NA	18	TRBV12-3/TRBV12-4	TRBD2	TGTGCCAGCAGCCCGGGACTAGCGGGGGCCTCGAACACCGGGGAGCTGTTTTTT	CASSPGLAGASNTGELFF
TRBJ2-5	few	14	TRBV15	TRBD2	TGTGCCACCAGCAAGGGACTAGCGGAAGAGACCCAGTACTTC	CATSKGLAEETQYF
TRBJ2-3	NA	14	TRBV7-2	NA	TGTGCCAGCAGCTTATTGGGGTACACAGATACGCAGTATTTT	CASSLLGYTDTQYF
TRBJ2-3	many	13	TRBV20-1	NA	TGCAGTGCTGTAGCGGCTAGCACAGATACGCAGTATTTT	CSAVAASTDTQYF
TRBJ1-1	NA	13	TRBV20-1	NA	TGCAGTGCCGGGAGTGGGGGGGCCTCTGAAGCTTTCTTT	CSAGSGGASEAFF
TRBJ1-6	few	14	TRBV12-3/TRBV12-4	NA	TGTGCCAGCAGTTTAGGGGGGGAAAATTCACCCCTCCACTTT	CASSLGGENSPLHF
TRBJ1-1	NA	14	TRBV10-3	TRBD1	TGTGCCATCAGATACAGGGGGGAGAACACTGAAGCTTTCTTT	CAIRYRGENTEAFF
TRBJ2-7	few	14	TRBV18	NA	TGTGCCAGCTCACCGGCCACTTTAACCTACGAGCAGTACTTC	CASSPATLTYEQYF
TRBJ1-5	few	15	TRBV10-3	NA	TGTGCCATCAGTGGGCTCGGCAATAGCAATCAGCCCCAGCATTTT	CAISGLGNSNQPQHF
TRBJ2-7	NA	13	TRBV19	TRBD2	TGTGCCAGTAGTATGTGGGAGGGTTACGAGCAGTACTTC	CASSMWEGYEQYF
TRBJ2-7	NA	13	TRBV20-1	NA	TGCAGTGGCGAGGACACCATCTCCTACGAGCAGTACTTC	CSGEDTISYEQYF
TRBJ2-7	NA	12	TRBV19	TRBD2	TGTGCCAGTAGCCCTACTAGCGGGCAGCAGTACTTC	CASSPTSGQQYF